Listed below are T cell receptor beta chains from one sample, sequenced in a study of shared clonotypes between healthy human individuals. Method: immunoSEQ multiplex PCR; TCRdb's copy keeps in-frame clones and lacks some. The table records 400,000 to 500,000 clones, around 80% of them present only once. The sample comprised PBMCs. The receptors were sampled from a middle-aged woman in good health. Some clones in this sample may be carry-over from other donors' samples. The CDR3 runs from the conserved cysteine through the conserved F or W. The order of the fields is D gene, clone size, J gene, V gene, CDR3 DNA, CDR3 protein. D genes are given only for firm matches. Only part of the rows carry a size: once, few, many, or a class if the clone is expanded.

d_gene: TRBD2; abundance: NA; j_gene: TRBJ2-1; v_gene: TRBV7-2; CDR3nt: TGTGCCAGCAGGACTAGCGGGAGGGGCCCTGAGCAGTTCTTC; CDR3aa: CASRTSGRGPEQFF
d_gene: TRBD2; abundance: NA; j_gene: TRBJ2-5; v_gene: TRBV5-6; CDR3nt: TGTGCCAGCAGCCTTCCGGGAGGAGAGACCCAGTACTTC; CDR3aa: CASSLPGGETQYF
d_gene: NA; abundance: NA; j_gene: TRBJ2-3; v_gene: TRBV10-2; CDR3nt: TGCGCCAGCAGGGAAAGTGCGACAGATACGCAGTATTTT; CDR3aa: CASRESATDTQYF
d_gene: TRBD1; abundance: NA; j_gene: TRBJ1-2; v_gene: TRBV9; CDR3nt: TGTGCCAGCAGCGCTCACAGGGGAGAGGTCTATGGCTACACCTTC; CDR3aa: CASSAHRGEVYGYTF
d_gene: NA; abundance: once; j_gene: TRBJ1-3; v_gene: TRBV2; CDR3nt: TGTGCCAGCCTCGGGACTGGCTCTGGAAACACCATATATTTT; CDR3aa: CASLGTGSGNTIYF
d_gene: NA; abundance: NA; j_gene: TRBJ1-1; v_gene: TRBV28; CDR3nt: TGTGCCAGCAGACGGGATTCGAACACTGAAGCTTTCTTT; CDR3aa: CASRRDSNTEAFF
d_gene: NA; abundance: NA; j_gene: TRBJ1-2; v_gene: TRBV25-1; CDR3nt: TGTGCCAGCAGTGAATTGGGGGCAGGGTTGGACTATGGCTACACCTTC; CDR3aa: CASSELGAGLDYGYTF
d_gene: NA; abundance: NA; j_gene: TRBJ1-3; v_gene: TRBV19; CDR3nt: TGTGCCAGTAGTTTCGGCGGTTCTGGAAACACCATATATTTT; CDR3aa: CASSFGGSGNTIYF
d_gene: NA; abundance: NA; j_gene: TRBJ2-7; v_gene: TRBV30; CDR3nt: TGTGCCTGGAGTGCCCCGGAACTACGGAAGTCCTACGAGCAGTACTTC; CDR3aa: CAWSAPELRKSYEQYF
d_gene: NA; abundance: NA; j_gene: TRBJ1-3; v_gene: TRBV27; CDR3nt: TGTGCCAGCATGGGAGGGGGAAACACCATATATTTT; CDR3aa: CASMGGGNTIYF
d_gene: NA; abundance: NA; j_gene: TRBJ1-2; v_gene: TRBV19; CDR3nt: TGTGCCAGTAGTTTACTAAGGGGTGATGGCTACACCTTC; CDR3aa: CASSLLRGDGYTF
d_gene: NA; abundance: NA; j_gene: TRBJ2-7; v_gene: TRBV6-1; CDR3nt: TGTGCCAGCAGTGAAGCGCTTATGGACTCCTACGAGCAGTACTTC; CDR3aa: CASSEALMDSYEQYF
d_gene: TRBD2; abundance: NA; j_gene: TRBJ2-7; v_gene: TRBV7-9; CDR3nt: TGTGCCAGCAGCTTAGATTGGGGCGGGAGCCCCTACGAGCAGTACTTC; CDR3aa: CASSLDWGGSPYEQYF
d_gene: NA; abundance: NA; j_gene: TRBJ2-1; v_gene: TRBV2; CDR3nt: TGTGCCAGCAGGGCTGCACAGGGTCGTGAGCAGTTCTTC; CDR3aa: CASRAAQGREQFF
d_gene: NA; abundance: NA; j_gene: TRBJ1-5; v_gene: TRBV21-1; CDR3nt: TGTGCCAGCAGCAAAGAGGGGGTCGGTGTTCAGCCCCAGCATTTT; CDR3aa: CASSKEGVGVQPQHF
d_gene: NA; abundance: NA; j_gene: TRBJ1-1; v_gene: TRBV18; CDR3nt: TGTGCCAGCTCACCACCTCCTGAGTCCGGCGCTTTCTTT; CDR3aa: CASSPPPESGAFF
d_gene: NA; abundance: NA; j_gene: TRBJ2-7; v_gene: TRBV2; CDR3nt: TGTGCCAGCAGGCAGGGTACCTACGAGCAGTACTTC; CDR3aa: CASRQGTYEQYF
d_gene: NA; abundance: NA; j_gene: TRBJ2-3; v_gene: TRBV7-3; CDR3nt: TGTGCCAGCAGCCCCGGGGGTTTCACAGATACGCAGTATTTT; CDR3aa: CASSPGGFTDTQYF
d_gene: NA; abundance: NA; j_gene: TRBJ2-1; v_gene: TRBV7-2; CDR3nt: TGTGCCAGCAGCTTATACAGGGTGAGTGAGCAGTTCTTC; CDR3aa: CASSLYRVSEQFF
d_gene: NA; abundance: NA; j_gene: TRBJ1-2; v_gene: TRBV5-1; CDR3nt: TGCGCCAGCAGCTTGGATGGGGGTTCTGATGGCTACACCTTC; CDR3aa: CASSLDGGSDGYTF
d_gene: NA; abundance: few; j_gene: TRBJ2-2; v_gene: TRBV5-1; CDR3nt: TGCGCCAGCAGCAACACAGAGGGTTGGTCCGGGGAGCTGTTTTTT; CDR3aa: CASSNTEGWSGELFF
d_gene: NA; abundance: NA; j_gene: TRBJ1-1; v_gene: TRBV15; CDR3nt: TGTGCCACCAGCAGAGGCCTTTGGACATCTGAAGCTTTCTTT; CDR3aa: CATSRGLWTSEAFF
d_gene: TRBD2; abundance: NA; j_gene: TRBJ2-5; v_gene: TRBV18; CDR3nt: TGTGCCAGCTCACGAGGACTAGCGGATTACCAAGAGACCCAGTACTTC; CDR3aa: CASSRGLADYQETQYF
d_gene: TRBD1; abundance: NA; j_gene: TRBJ1-2; v_gene: TRBV6-1; CDR3nt: TGTGCCAGCAGTGGTGACAGGGTCGGTGGCTACACCTTC; CDR3aa: CASSGDRVGGYTF
d_gene: NA; abundance: NA; j_gene: TRBJ2-1; v_gene: TRBV29-1; CDR3nt: TGCAGCGTTGGTAGCGGAAACCTCTACAATGAGCAGTTCTTC; CDR3aa: CSVGSGNLYNEQFF
d_gene: NA; abundance: NA; j_gene: TRBJ2-2; v_gene: TRBV9; CDR3nt: TGTGCCAGCAGCTCTCTGGGATTAAACACCGGGGAGCTGTTTTTT; CDR3aa: CASSSLGLNTGELFF
d_gene: NA; abundance: NA; j_gene: TRBJ2-2; v_gene: TRBV5-6; CDR3nt: TGTGCCAGCAGCAGTGGCGGGACGAACACCGGGGAGCTGTTTTTT; CDR3aa: CASSSGGTNTGELFF
d_gene: TRBD2; abundance: NA; j_gene: TRBJ2-1; v_gene: TRBV7-9; CDR3nt: TGTGCCAGCAGCTTAGCCCTGGCACCCCAGGGAGGGCTGTTCTTC; CDR3aa: CASSLALAPQGGLFF
d_gene: TRBD2; abundance: NA; j_gene: TRBJ2-7; v_gene: TRBV9; CDR3nt: TGTGCCAGCAGCGTATTCCCGGGACTAGGCGAGCAGTACTTC; CDR3aa: CASSVFPGLGEQYF
d_gene: TRBD2; abundance: few; j_gene: TRBJ2-3; v_gene: TRBV19; CDR3nt: TGTGCCAGTAGTATACGAAGGACGGCGGGGGGAACAGATACGCAGTATTTT; CDR3aa: CASSIRRTAGGTDTQYF
d_gene: TRBD1; abundance: NA; j_gene: TRBJ2-7; v_gene: TRBV29-1; CDR3nt: TGCAGCGTTGTGTTCCCAGGACAGGGGGTGGGTGAGCAGTACTTC; CDR3aa: CSVVFPGQGVGEQYF
d_gene: TRBD1; abundance: NA; j_gene: TRBJ2-5; v_gene: TRBV4-1; CDR3nt: TGCGCCAGCAGCCTCACCGGGACAGGGTCAGAGACCCAGTACTTC; CDR3aa: CASSLTGTGSETQYF
d_gene: TRBD1; abundance: NA; j_gene: TRBJ2-6; v_gene: TRBV7-9; CDR3nt: TGTGCCAGCAGCTCCCAGGGGACAGCCAACTCTGGGGCCAACGTCCTGACTTTC; CDR3aa: CASSSQGTANSGANVLTF
d_gene: NA; abundance: few; j_gene: TRBJ2-1; v_gene: TRBV28; CDR3nt: TGTGCCAGCAGTTTTTTGGGGCAGGGGAAGGGGGAGGGCCGGTACAATGAGCAGTTCTTC; CDR3aa: CASSFLGQGKGEGRYNEQFF
d_gene: NA; abundance: few; j_gene: TRBJ2-7; v_gene: TRBV6-5; CDR3nt: TGTGCCAGCAGTCCGACAGCCACCTACGAGCAGTACTTC; CDR3aa: CASSPTATYEQYF
d_gene: TRBD1; abundance: once; j_gene: TRBJ2-3; v_gene: TRBV11-3; CDR3nt: TGTGCCAGCAGCTTACGGGGTACAGGGGCAGATACGCAGTATTTT; CDR3aa: CASSLRGTGADTQYF
d_gene: NA; abundance: NA; j_gene: TRBJ1-1; v_gene: TRBV5-4; CDR3nt: TGTGCCAGCAGCTTGGTCGGCTTGAACACTGAAGCTTTCTTT; CDR3aa: CASSLVGLNTEAFF
d_gene: NA; abundance: few; j_gene: TRBJ2-1; v_gene: TRBV14; CDR3nt: TGTGCCAGCAGCCAAGCGGGACCCTACAATGAGCAGTTCTTC; CDR3aa: CASSQAGPYNEQFF
d_gene: TRBD2; abundance: NA; j_gene: TRBJ2-2; v_gene: TRBV5-8; CDR3nt: TGTGCCAGCAGCCCAGGACTAGCCTATACCGGGGAGCTGTTTTTT; CDR3aa: CASSPGLAYTGELFF
d_gene: NA; abundance: NA; j_gene: TRBJ2-7; v_gene: TRBV18; CDR3nt: TGTGCCAGCTCACCGATAGGGAACGAGCAGTACTTC; CDR3aa: CASSPIGNEQYF
d_gene: TRBD1; abundance: many; j_gene: TRBJ1-1; v_gene: TRBV6-5; CDR3nt: TGTGCCAGCAGGAGGACAGGCCGGAACACTGAAGCTTTCTTT; CDR3aa: CASRRTGRNTEAFF
d_gene: NA; abundance: NA; j_gene: TRBJ1-4; v_gene: TRBV18; CDR3nt: TGTGCCAGCTCACCATCACAGGGTGATGAAAAACTGTTTTTT; CDR3aa: CASSPSQGDEKLFF
d_gene: TRBD1; abundance: NA; j_gene: TRBJ2-5; v_gene: TRBV9; CDR3nt: TGTGCCAGCAGCGTAGGGACAGGCACACAAGAGACCCAGTACTTC; CDR3aa: CASSVGTGTQETQYF
d_gene: TRBD1; abundance: NA; j_gene: TRBJ1-2; v_gene: TRBV27; CDR3nt: TGTGCCAGCAGTTTAATAGGGACAGGGAACTATGGCTACACCTTC; CDR3aa: CASSLIGTGNYGYTF
d_gene: NA; abundance: NA; j_gene: TRBJ1-2; v_gene: TRBV18; CDR3nt: TGTGCCAGCTCACCTTCTACCTCCGGGACCGGCTATGGCTACACCTTC; CDR3aa: CASSPSTSGTGYGYTF
d_gene: NA; abundance: NA; j_gene: TRBJ2-7; v_gene: TRBV2; CDR3nt: TGTGCCAGCAGTGAAGGGCCCGAGCAGTACTTC; CDR3aa: CASSEGPEQYF
d_gene: TRBD2; abundance: NA; j_gene: TRBJ2-5; v_gene: TRBV18; CDR3nt: TGTGCCAGCTCACCCCGACTTTCGACTAGCGGGAGGATTGAGGAGACCCAGTACTTC; CDR3aa: CASSPRLSTSGRIEETQYF
d_gene: TRBD1; abundance: NA; j_gene: TRBJ2-6; v_gene: TRBV7-3; CDR3nt: TGTGCCAGCAGCTTACCGCAGGGGGACTCTGGGGCCAACGTCCTGACTTTC; CDR3aa: CASSLPQGDSGANVLTF
d_gene: TRBD1; abundance: few; j_gene: TRBJ1-1; v_gene: TRBV5-4; CDR3nt: TGTGCCAGCAGCTGGGGGACAGGGCCCTTGAACACTGAAGCTTTCTTT; CDR3aa: CASSWGTGPLNTEAFF
d_gene: TRBD2; abundance: NA; j_gene: TRBJ2-7; v_gene: TRBV7-9; CDR3nt: TGTGCCAGCAGCAAAAGAGGGACTAGCGGGACATTCTACGAGCAGTACTTC; CDR3aa: CASSKRGTSGTFYEQYF
d_gene: NA; abundance: NA; j_gene: TRBJ1-5; v_gene: TRBV9; CDR3nt: TGTGCCAGCAGCGTAGAGGGGGGACGGCAGCCCCAGCATTTT; CDR3aa: CASSVEGGRQPQHF